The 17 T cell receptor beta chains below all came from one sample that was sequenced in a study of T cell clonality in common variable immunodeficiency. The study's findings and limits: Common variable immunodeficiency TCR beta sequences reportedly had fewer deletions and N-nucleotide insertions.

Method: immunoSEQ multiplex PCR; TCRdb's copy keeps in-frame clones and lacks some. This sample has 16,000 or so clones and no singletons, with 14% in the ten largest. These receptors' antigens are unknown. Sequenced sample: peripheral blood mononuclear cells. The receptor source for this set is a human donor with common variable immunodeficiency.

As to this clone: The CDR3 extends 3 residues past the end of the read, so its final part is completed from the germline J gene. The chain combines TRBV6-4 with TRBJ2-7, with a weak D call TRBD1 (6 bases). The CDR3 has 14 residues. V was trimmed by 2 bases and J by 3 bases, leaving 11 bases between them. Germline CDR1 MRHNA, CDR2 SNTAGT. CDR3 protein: CASSDQDRIYEQYF. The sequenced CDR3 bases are TGTGCCAGCAGTGACCAGGACAGAATCTACGAG.

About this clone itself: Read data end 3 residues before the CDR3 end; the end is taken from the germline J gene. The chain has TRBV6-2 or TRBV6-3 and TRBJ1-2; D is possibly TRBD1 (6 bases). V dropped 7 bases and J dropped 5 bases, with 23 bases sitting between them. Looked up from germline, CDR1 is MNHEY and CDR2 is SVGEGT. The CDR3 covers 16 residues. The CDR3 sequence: CASKNPGTPFGYGYTF. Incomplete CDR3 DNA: TGTGCCAGCAAAAACCCCGGGACACCCTTCGGGTATGGC.

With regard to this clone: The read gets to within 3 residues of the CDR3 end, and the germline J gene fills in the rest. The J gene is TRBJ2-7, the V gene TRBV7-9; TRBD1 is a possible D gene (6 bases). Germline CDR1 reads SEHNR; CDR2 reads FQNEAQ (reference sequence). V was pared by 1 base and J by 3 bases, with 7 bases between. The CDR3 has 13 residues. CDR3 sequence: CASSLVGGYEQYF. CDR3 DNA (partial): TGTGCCAGCAGCTTAGTAGGGGGCTACGAG.

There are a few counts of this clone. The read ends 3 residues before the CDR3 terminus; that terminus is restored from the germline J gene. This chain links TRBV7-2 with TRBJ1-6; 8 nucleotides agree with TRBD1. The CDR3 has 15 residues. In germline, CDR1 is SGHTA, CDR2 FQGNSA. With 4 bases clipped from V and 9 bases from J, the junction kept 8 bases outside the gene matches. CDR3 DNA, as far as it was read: TGTGCCAGCAGCTCACAGGGGGGACGGAGTTCACCC. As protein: CASSSQGGRSSP. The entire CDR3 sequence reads CASSSQGGRSSPLHF.

The CDR3 loop reads CAWSPGGYGYTF. The CDR3 bases that were read are TGTGCCTGGAGTCCAGGGGGCTATGGC. The V gene is TRBV30, the J gene TRBJ1-2, with 7 bases identical to TRBD1. The CDR3 end lies 3 residues beyond the end of the read and is filled in from the germline J gene. Germline CDR1 and CDR2: GTSNPN and SVGIG (reference sequence). V shed 2 bases, J shed 4 bases, and the junction held 1 base outside the gene matches. The CDR3 covers 12 residues.

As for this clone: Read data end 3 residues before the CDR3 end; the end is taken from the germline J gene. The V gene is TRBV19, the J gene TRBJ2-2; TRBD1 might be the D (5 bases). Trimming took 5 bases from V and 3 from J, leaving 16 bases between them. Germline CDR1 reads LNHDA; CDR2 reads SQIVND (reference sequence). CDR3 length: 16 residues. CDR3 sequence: CASSSTPGSHTGELFF. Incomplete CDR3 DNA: TGTGCCAGTAGTTCTACCCCAGGGTCCCACACCGGGGAG.

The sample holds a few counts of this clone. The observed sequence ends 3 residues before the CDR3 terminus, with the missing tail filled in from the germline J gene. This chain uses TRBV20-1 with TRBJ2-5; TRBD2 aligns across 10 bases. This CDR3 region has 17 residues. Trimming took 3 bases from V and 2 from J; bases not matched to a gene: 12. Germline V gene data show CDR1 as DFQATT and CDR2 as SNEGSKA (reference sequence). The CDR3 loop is CSASVPSGGLPQETQYF. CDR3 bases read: TGCAGTGCTAGTGTGCCTAGCGGGGGCCTCCCACAAGAGACC.

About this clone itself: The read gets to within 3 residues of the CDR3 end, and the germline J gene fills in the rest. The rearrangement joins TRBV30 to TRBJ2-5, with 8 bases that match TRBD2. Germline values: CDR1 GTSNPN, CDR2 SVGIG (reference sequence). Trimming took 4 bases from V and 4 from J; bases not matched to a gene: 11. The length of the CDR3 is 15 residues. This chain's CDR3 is CAWMAASGLGETQYF. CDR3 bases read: TGTGCCTGGATGGCGGCTAGCGGGTTAGGAGAGACC.

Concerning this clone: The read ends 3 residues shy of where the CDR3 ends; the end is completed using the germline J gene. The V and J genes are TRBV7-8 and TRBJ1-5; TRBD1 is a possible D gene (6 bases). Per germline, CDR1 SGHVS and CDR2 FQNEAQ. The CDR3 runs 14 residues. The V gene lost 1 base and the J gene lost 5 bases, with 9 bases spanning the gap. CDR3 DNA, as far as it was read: TGTGCCAGCAGCTTAGACAGGGCTCATCAGCCC. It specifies CASSLDRAHQP. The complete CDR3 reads CASSLDRAHQPQHF.

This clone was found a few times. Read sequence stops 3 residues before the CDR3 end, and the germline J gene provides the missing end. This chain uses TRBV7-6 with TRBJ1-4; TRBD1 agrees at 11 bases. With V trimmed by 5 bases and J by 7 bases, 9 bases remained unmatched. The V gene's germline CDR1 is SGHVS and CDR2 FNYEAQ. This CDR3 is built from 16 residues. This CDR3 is CASSARDRGVGEKLFF. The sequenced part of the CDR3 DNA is TGTGCCAGCAGCGCCAGGGACAGGGGGGTCGGTGAAAAA. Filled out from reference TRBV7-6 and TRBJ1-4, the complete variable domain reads GAGVSQSPRYKVTKRGQDVALRCDPISGHVSLYWYRQALGQGPEFLTYFNYEAQQDKSGLPNDRFSAERPEGSISTLTIQRTEQRDSAMYRCASSARDRGVGEKLFFGSGTQLSVL.

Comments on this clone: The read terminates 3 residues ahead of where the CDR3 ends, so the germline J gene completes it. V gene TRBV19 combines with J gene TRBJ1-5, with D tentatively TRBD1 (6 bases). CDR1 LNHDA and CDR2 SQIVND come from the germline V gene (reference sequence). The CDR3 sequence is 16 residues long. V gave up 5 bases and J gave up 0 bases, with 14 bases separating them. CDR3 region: CASSPLTGYSNQPQHF. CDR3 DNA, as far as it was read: TGTGCCAGTAGTCCCCTGACAGGCTATAGCAATCAGCCC.

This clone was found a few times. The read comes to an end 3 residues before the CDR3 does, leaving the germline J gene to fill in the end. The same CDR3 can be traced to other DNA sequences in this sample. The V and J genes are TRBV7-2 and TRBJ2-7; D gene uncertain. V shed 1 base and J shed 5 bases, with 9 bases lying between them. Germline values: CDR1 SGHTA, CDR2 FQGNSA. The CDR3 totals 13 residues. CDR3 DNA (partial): TGTGCCAGCAGCTTAGTACGCGGTGACGAG. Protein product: CASSLVRGDE. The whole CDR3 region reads CASSLVRGDEQYF.

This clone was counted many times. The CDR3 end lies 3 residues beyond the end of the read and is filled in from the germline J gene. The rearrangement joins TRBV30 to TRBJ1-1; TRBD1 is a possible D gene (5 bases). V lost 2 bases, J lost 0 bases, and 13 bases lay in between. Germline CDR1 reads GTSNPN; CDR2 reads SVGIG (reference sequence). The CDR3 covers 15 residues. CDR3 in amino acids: CAWSPQTALNTEAFF. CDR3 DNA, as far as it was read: TGTGCCTGGAGTCCGCAGACAGCTTTGAACACTGAA.

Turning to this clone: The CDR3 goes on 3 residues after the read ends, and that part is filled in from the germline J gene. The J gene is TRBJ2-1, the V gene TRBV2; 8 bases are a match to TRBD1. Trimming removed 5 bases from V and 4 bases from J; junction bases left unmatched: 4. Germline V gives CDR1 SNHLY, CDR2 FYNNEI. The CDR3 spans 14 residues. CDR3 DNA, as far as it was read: TGTGCCAGCAGTCGGGACAGGAATTACAATGAG. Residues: CASSRDRNYNE. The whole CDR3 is CASSRDRNYNEQFF.

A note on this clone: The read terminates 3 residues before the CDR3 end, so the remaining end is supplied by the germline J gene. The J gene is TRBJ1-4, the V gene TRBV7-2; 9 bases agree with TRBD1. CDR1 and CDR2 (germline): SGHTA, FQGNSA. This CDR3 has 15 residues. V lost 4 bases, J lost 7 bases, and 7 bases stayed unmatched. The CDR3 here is CASSYGTGSREKLFF. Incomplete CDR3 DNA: TGTGCCAGCAGCTACGGGACAGGGAGTCGTGAAAAA.

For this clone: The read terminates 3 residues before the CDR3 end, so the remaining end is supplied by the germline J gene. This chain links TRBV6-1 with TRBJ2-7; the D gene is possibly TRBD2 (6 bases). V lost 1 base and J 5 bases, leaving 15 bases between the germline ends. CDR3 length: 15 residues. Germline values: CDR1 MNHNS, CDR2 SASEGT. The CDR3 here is CASSEVFGGRDEQYF. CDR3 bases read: TGTGCCAGCAGTGAAGTCTTCGGGGGTCGGGACGAG.

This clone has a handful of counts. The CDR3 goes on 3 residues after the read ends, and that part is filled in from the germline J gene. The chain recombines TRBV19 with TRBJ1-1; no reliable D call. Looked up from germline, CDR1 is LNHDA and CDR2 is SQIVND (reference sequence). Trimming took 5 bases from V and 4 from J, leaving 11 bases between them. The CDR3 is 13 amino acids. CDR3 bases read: TGTGCCAGTAGTCTTCGCCAGATCACTGAA. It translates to CASSLRQITE. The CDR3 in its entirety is CASSLRQITEAFF. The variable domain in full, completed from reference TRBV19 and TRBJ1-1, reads DGGITQSPKYLFRKEGQNVTLSCEQNLNHDAMYWYRQDPGQGLRLIYYSQIVNDFQKGDIAEGYSVSREKKESFPLTVTSAQKNPTAFYLCASSLRQITEAFFGQGTRLTVV.